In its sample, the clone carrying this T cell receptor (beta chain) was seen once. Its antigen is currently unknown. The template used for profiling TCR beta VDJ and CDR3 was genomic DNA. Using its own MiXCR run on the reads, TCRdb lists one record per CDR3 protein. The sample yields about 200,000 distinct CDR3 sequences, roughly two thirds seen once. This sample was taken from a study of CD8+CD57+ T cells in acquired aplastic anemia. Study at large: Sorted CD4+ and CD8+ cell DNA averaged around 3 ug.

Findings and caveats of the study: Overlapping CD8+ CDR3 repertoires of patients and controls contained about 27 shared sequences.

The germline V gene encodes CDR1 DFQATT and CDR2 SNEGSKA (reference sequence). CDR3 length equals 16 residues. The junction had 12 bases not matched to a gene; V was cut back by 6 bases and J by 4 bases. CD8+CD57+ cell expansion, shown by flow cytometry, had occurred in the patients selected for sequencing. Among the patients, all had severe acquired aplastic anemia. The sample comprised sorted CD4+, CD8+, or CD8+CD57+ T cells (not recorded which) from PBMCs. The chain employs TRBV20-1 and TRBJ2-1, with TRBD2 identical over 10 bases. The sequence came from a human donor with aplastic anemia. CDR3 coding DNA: TGCAGTGCCAGGGAAGCGGGAGGGCGAAATTACAATGAGCAGTTCTTC. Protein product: CSAREAGGRNYNEQFF.